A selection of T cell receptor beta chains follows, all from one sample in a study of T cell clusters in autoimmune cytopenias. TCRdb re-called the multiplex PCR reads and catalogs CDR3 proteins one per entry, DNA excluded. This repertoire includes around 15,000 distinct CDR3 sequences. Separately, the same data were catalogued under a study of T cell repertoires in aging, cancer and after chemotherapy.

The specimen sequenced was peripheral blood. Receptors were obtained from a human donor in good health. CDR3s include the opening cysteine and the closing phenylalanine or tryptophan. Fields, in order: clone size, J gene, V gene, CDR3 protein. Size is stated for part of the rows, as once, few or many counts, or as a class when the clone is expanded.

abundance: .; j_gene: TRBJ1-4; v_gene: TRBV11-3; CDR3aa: CASSGVNEKLFF
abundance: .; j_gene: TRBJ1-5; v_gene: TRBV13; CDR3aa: CASTGETDQPQHF
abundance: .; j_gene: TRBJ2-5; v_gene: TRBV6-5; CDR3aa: CASSYQGFSEETQYF
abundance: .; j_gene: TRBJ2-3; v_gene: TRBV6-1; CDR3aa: CASSAVSATDTQYF
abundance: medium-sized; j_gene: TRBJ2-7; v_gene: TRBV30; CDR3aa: CAWSESGEQYF
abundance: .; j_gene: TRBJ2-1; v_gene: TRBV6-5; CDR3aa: CASTPGRGVKQFF
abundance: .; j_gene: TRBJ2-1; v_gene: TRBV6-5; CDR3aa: CASSYSWDTAYEQFF
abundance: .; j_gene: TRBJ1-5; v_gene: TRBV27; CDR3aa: CASSLPVGGEPQHF
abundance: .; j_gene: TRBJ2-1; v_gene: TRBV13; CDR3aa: CASSFSSGYNEQFF
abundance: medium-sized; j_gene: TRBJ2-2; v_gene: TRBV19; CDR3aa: CAGLRGGELFF
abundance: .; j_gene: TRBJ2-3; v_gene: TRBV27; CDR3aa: CASSSGALLAGGFTDTQYF
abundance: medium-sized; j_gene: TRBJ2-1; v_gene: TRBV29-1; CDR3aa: CSQALAAKYNEQFF
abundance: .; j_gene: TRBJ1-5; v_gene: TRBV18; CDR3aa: CASSPSVQGGNQPQHF
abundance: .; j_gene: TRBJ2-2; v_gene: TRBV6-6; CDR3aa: CASSYSKMAGTGELFF
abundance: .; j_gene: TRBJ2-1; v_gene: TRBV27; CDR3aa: CASSLGRGYEQFF
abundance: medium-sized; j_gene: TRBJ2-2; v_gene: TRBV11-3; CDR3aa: CASSREVVTGELFF
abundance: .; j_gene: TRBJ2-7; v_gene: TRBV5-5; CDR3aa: CASSLTGSYEQYF
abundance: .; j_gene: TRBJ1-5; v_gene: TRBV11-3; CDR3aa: CASSPGRFQPQHF
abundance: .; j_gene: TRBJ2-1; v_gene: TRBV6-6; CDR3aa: CASSPTSGRGGEQFF
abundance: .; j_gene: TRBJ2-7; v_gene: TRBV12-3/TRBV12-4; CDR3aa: CASSLTGANEQYF
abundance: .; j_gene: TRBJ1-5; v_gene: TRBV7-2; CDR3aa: CASSPGGQPQHF
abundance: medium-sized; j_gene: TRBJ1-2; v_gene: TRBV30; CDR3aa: CAWSTLTNYGYTF
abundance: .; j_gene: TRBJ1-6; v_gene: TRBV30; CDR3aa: CAWSVLAAGTGRSNSPLHF
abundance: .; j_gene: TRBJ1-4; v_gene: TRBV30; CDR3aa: CAWTPPDRAVKLFF
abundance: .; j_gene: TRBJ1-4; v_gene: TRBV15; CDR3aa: CATSPKTGTGGGKLFF
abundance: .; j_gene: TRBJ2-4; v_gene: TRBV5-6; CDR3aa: CASGGGVAAKNIQYF
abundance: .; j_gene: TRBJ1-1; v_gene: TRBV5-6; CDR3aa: CASSLGGRGTEAFF
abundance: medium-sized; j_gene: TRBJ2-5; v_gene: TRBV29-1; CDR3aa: CSVEGSRGGGGETQYF
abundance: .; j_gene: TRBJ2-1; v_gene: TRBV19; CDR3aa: CASSREFGEQFF
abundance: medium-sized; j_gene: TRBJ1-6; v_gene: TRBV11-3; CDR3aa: CASSLGQDYSPLHF
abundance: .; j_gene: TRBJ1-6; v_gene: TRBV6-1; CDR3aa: CASSGLGEGTLHF
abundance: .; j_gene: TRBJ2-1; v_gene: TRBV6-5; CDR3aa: CASRPGRYNEQFF
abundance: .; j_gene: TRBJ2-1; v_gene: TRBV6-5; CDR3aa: CASRTRENNEQFF
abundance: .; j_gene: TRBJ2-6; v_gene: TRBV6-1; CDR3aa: CASSETAGANVLTF
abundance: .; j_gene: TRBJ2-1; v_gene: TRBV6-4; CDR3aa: CASSTSGGSYNEQFF